This TCR beta chain was documented in a study of memory CD4+ T cells and cytomegalovirus serostatus. General observations from the study: CD4+ memory repertoires contained 67 of 164 reported CMV TCRbeta sequences.

A remark on this clone: Its antigen remains unknown.

Assay used: immunoSEQ multiplex PCR; TCRdb lists only in-frame clones, some missing. This sample has about 59,000 clones; about 81% occur once, and the top ten carry 1% to 1.2%. CDR3 length: 15 amino acids. CDR1 is SGHTA and CDR2 is FQGTGA in the germline V gene. V was clipped by 5 bases and J by 2 bases; unmatched bases: 4. Single viable CD3+CD4+CD8-CD45RO+ cells were sorted as the memory CD4+ T cells. Donors' CMV status reflects serum IgG against pp150, pp28, p38, p52. Total CD4+ T cells were enriched by CD4 positive selection. Sequenced material: memory CD4+ T cells from blood. This sequence joins TRBV7-3 and TRBJ2-3; 10 bases align to TRBD2. The sequence derives from an adult in good health and CMV-seronegative. CDR3 amino acids: CASSRTSGITDTQYF. The CDR3 nucleotides read TGTGCCAGCAGCCGGACTAGCGGCATCACAGATACGCAGTATTTT. Full variable domain (rest looked up from reference TRBV7-3 and TRBJ2-3): GAGVSQTPSNKVTEKGKYVELRCDPISGHTALYWYRQSLGQGPEFLIYFQGTGAADDSGLPNDRFFAVRPEGSVSTLKIQRTERGDSAVYLCASSRTSGITDTQYFGPGTRLTVL.